This TCR beta chain was found in a study of blood T cell repertoires in COVID-19. Background on the study: Both acute and convalescent COVID-19 samples were obtained from the United States, Italy and Spain. From T cells, B-cell-depleted T cells, or PBMCs came the material, which was cDNA or gDNA.

This clone was seen more than once but under ten times. V was clipped by 5 bases and J by 8 bases, with 13 bases between them. In germline, CDR1 is SEHNR, CDR2 FQNEAQ (reference sequence). The CDR3 totals 13 residues. In the original analysis: From reference gene primer amplification, estimates of nucleated cell counts were derived. Clones were sequenced by immunoSEQ multiplex PCR, and TCRdb holds only the in-frame ones, with some missing. The V and J calls and the clone size are those of that table, but D and trimming were determined from the DNA. The sample lists some 160,000 clones; under 85% were seen once.

The chain is built from TRBV7-9 and TRBJ2-1, with D possibly TRBD2 on 6 matching bases. Sequences were obtained from peripheral blood. The receptor was derived from a man over 45 with active or convalescent COVID-19. CDR3 protein: CASSVYRRDEQFF. CDR3 bases: TGTGCCAGCAGCGTATACAGGAGGGATGAGCAGTTCTTC.